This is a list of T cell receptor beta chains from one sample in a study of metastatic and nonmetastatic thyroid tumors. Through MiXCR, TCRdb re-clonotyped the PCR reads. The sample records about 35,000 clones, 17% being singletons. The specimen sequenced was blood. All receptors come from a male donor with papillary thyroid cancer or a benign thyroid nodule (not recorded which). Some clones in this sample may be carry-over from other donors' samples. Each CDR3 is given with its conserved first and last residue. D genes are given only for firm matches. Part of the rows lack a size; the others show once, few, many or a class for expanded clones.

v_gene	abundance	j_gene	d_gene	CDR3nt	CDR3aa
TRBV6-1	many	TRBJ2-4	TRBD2	TGTGCCAGCGCGGGGGTGGGCGTGGGCAAAAACATTCAGTACTTC	CASAGVGVGKNIQYF
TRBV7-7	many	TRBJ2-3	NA	TGTGCCAGCAGCTTAGCGGAACTGGATACGCAGTATTTT	CASSLAELDTQYF
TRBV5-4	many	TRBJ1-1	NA	TGTGCCAGCAGCTTGGAGGTGAACACTGAAGCTTTCTTT	CASSLEVNTEAFF
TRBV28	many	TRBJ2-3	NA	TGTGCCAGCAGTTTATTTGGTGCCGGGGACCGCGGAGATACGCAGTATTTT	CASSLFGAGDRGDTQYF
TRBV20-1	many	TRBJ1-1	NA	TGCAGTGCCCTCCAAGTTCGGGGCGCGAACACTGAAGCTTTCTTT	CSALQVRGANTEAFF
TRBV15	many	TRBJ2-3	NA	TGTGCCACCTCTCCCCGGTGGGGCACAGATACGCAGTATTTT	CATSPRWGTDTQYF
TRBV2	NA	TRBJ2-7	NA	TGTGCCAGCAGGGCGGCGGAGCTATCCCACGATCAGTACTTC	CASRAAELSHDQYF
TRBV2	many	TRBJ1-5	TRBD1	TGTGCCAGCACCGGGACAGCTTATCAGCCCCAGCATTTT	CASTGTAYQPQHF
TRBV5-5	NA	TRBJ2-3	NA	TGTGCCAGCAGCTTGGGGGAGCTGAAGGATACGCAGTATTTT	CASSLGELKDTQYF
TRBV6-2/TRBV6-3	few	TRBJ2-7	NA	TGTGCCAGCACCAAAATTCCGGATCAAGCCTACGAGCAGTACTTC	CASTKIPDQAYEQYF
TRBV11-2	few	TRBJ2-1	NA	TGTGCCAGCAGGTGGGGGCCCTACAATGAGCAGTTCTTC	CASRWGPYNEQFF
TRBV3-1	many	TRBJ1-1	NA	TGTGCCAGCAGCCACGGGGGACACCGGGGTACTGAAGCTTTCTTT	CASSHGGHRGTEAFF
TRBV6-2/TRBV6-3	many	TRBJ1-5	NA	TGTGCCAGCAGTTACTCCCCGGAAGGGGGTCAGCCCCAGCATTTT	CASSYSPEGGQPQHF
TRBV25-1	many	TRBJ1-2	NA	TGTGCCAGCAGTGAAGGGGCAGGTGGCTACACCTTC	CASSEGAGGYTF
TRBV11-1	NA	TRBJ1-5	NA	TGTGCCAGCAGCTTAGCGACAGGTGTTAGCAATCAGCCCCAGCATTTT	CASSLATGVSNQPQHF
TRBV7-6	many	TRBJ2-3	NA	TGTGCCAGCAGCTTAGCGGGGGGTAGCACAGATACGCAGTATTTT	CASSLAGGSTDTQYF
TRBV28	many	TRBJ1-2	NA	TGTGCCAGCAGTTTAAGGGGATCCTATGGCTACACCTTC	CASSLRGSYGYTF
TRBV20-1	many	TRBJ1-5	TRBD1	TGCAGTGCTAGAGCTGCTGACAGGGGAGGGAATCAGCCCCAGCATTTT	CSARAADRGGNQPQHF